This TCR beta chain was retrieved from a study of T cells in Graves' hyperthyroidism and ophthalmopathy. RNA transcripts gave rise to amplified TCR beta CDR3 regions. The TCR CDR3 first-round RT-PCR relied on the HTBI primer set. A single record per CDR3 protein comes from TCRdb applying MiXCR to the multiplex PCR reads. The sample lists under 550,000 distinct CDR3 sequences, just under 20% seen once, with 40% to 50% in the top ten. Germline V gene sequence: CDR1 SGHVS, CDR2 FQNEAQ. The length of the CDR3 is 20 residues. The ends lost 1 base at V and 0 bases at J; junction bases unmatched: 14. The rearrangement uses TRBV7-8 and TRBJ2-4; 8 bases line up with TRBD1. Sequencing was done on a sample of blood. The sequence was obtained from a man in his forties with Graves' ophthalmopathy. CDR3 residues: CASSLEVWTGLSLAKNIQYF. For the CDR3, the DNA is TGTGCCAGCAGCTTAGAAGTCTGGACAGGGCTATCCCTAGCCAAAAACATTCAGTACTTC.